These 7 T cell receptor beta chains were all obtained from the same sample, sequenced in a study of T cell responses to AZD1222 COVID-19 vaccine. Sequencing was performed with immunoSEQ multiplex PCR; in TCRdb, only in-frame clones are kept and a portion is missing. The sample holds some 140,000 clones, about nine tenths seen once. The specimen was peripheral blood, collected on day 0 of AZD1222 vaccination. The receptors come from an adult in good health.

The genes are TRBV24-1 and TRBJ1-5; the D is unclear. The CDR3 has 14 residues. Germline CDR1 KGHDR, CDR2 SFDVKD. Deletions cut 9 bases from V and 3 bases from J, with 14 bases between. Written as DNA, the CDR3 is TGTGCCACCGGAAATGCTGGCAACAATCAGCCCCAGCATTTT. It specifies CATGNAGNNQPQHF.

The chain links TRBV5-1 to TRBJ2-7, with D perhaps matching TRBD2 (5 bases). Trimming cost V 0 bases and J 6 bases, with 16 bases left between them. In germline, CDR1 is SGHRS, CDR2 YFSETQ. The CDR3 has 15 amino acids. In DNA, the CDR3 is TGCGCCAGCAGCTTGGAAGGTTTGGGAGTCTCCGAGCAGTACTTC. Protein product: CASSLEGLGVSEQYF.

The chain joins TRBV29-1 to TRBJ2-2, with 9 bases lining up with TRBD1. Germline V gene sequence: CDR1 SQVTM, CDR2 ANQGSEA. CDR3 length equals 14 residues. J lost 6 bases, V lost 7 bases, and 9 bases had no gene match. The CDR3 loop reads CSAWGQGGAGELFF. The CDR3 DNA is TGCAGCGCGTGGGGACAGGGTGGAGCCGGGGAGCTGTTTTTT.

The DNA of the CDR3 is TGCGCCAGCAGCCTACCAGGACAGGGACGAAGAGAGGCCAAAAACATTCAGTACTTC. Translated, it gives CASSLPGQGRREAKNIQYF. The chain recombines TRBV5-1 with TRBJ2-4; 8 positions agree with TRBD1. From germline, CDR1 is SGHRS and CDR2 YFSETQ. CDR3 length: 19 residues. V shed 4 bases and J 1 base; nucleotides not matched to a gene: 16.

This clone was seen just once. This chain uses TRBV30 with TRBJ2-1; 7 nucleotides agree with TRBD1. The CDR3 has 15 amino acids. Per germline, CDR1 GTSNPN and CDR2 SVGIG (reference sequence). The V gene end was trimmed by 2 bases and the J gene end by 3 bases; junction bases not matched to a gene: 7. The CDR3 loop reads CAWSKQGTIYNEQFF. The DNA for the CDR3 is TGTGCCTGGAGTAAACAGGGGACGATCTACAATGAGCAGTTCTTC.

The V and J genes are TRBV5-1 and TRBJ1-4; unclear D gene. The CDR3 sequence is 14 residues long. V lost 4 bases to trimming and J lost 6 bases, with 13 bases between them. Germline V CDR1 and CDR2: SGHRS, YFSETQ. The CDR3 bases are TGCGCCAGCAGCCTTGGGAGGGAAGATGAAAAACTGTTTTTT. Protein: CASSLGREDEKLFF.

The chain joins TRBV28 to TRBJ1-3; no definite D call. Per the germline V gene, CDR1 is MDHEN and CDR2 is SYDVKM. There are 14 residues in the CDR3. V was pared by 4 bases and J by 0 bases, with 7 bases between. CDR3 nucleotide sequence: TGTGCCAGCAGTTGGGTGTACTCTGGAAACACCATATATTTT. Protein product: CASSWVYSGNTIYF.